This T cell receptor beta chain derives from a study of blood T cell repertoires in COVID-19. Overall study context: Italy, Spain and the United States were the sources of the convalescent and acute COVID-19 samples. Sample material is recorded as cDNA or gDNA derived from T cells, B-cell-depleted T cells, or PBMCs.

From germline, CDR1 is SGHTA and CDR2 FQGTGA. This CDR3 comprises 15 residues. Trimming took 1 base from V and 5 from J, leaving 14 bases between them. In the original analysis: Cell counts per sample came from amplifying reference gene primers. Sequencing used immunoSEQ multiplex PCR; TCRdb keeps in-frame clones, though not all of them. That table furnishes V, J and clone size, whereas the DNA furnished D and trimming. This sample has around 46,000 clones, with 70% to 90% found just once. This clone showed up just once. This chain links TRBV7-3 with TRBJ2-5, with D tentatively TRBD1 (6 bases). The sequenced sample consisted of peripheral blood. The receptor comes from a human donor in a cohort sampled during active COVID-19. The CDR3 DNA follows: TGTGCCAGCAGCTTAATGGGGCAGGGGATGGAGACCCAGTACTTC. Protein product: CASSLMGQGMETQYF.